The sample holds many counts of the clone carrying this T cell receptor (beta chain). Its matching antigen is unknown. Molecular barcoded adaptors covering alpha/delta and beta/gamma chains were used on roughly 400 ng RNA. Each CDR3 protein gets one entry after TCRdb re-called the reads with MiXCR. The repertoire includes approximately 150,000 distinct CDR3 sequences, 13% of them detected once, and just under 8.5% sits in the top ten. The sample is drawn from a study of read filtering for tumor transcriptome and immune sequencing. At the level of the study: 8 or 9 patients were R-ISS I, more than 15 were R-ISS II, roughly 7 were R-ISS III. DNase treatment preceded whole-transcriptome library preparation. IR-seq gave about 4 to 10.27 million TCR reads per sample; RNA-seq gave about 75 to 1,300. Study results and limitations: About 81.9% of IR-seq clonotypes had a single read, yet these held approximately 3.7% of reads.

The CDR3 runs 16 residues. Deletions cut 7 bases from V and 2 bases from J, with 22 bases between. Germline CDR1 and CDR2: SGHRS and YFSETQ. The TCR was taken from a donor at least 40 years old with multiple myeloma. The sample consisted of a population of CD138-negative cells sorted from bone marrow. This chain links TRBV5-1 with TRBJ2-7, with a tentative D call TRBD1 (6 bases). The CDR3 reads CASRPQTGALTYEQYF. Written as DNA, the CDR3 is TGCGCCAGCCGACCTCAGACAGGCGCCCTCACCTACGAGCAGTACTTC.